This section outlines one T cell receptor beta chain sequence together with its context. This clone was observed a few times. Its recognized antigen is unknown. No much larger clone exists at a distance of one base, and base qualities are not known. These data come from a study of cytomegalovirus exposure and HLA in healthy donors listed by TCRdb under 2017. Some background on the complete study: An earlier analysis of 587 of the donors reported 276 Gb of sequence data and 90 million to 120 million unique TCR beta sequences obtained from around 170 million T cells. Donor age, sex, ethnicity and CMV serostatus were compiled together with the repertoire data. In an earlier analysis of roughly 600 of the donors, high-throughput TCR beta sequencing was used to judge whether each TCR beta V gene segment behaved as functional or pseudogenic. Among a few hundred genotyped donors of the cohort, an average of approximately 230,000 unique TCR beta nucleotide sequences were sequenced per donor, 15% to 20% of them non-productive. The study used immunosequencing to profile the T cell repertoires of 670 or so subjects and linked those repertoires to cytomegalovirus serostatus. To predict cytomegalovirus infection status, the study combined high-throughput TCR immunosequencing, statistical association of individual TCRs with disease status, and machine learning. The number of typed donors differed by locus: about 629-630 for A, B, C, DRB1 and DQB1; 500 to 550 for DQA1; around 580 for DPA1; and roughly 450 for DPB1. Rather than using new phenotypic data, the later analysis identified candidate immune exposures from TCR beta sequences and from how often those sequences occurred across donors. Roughly 300 gigabases of sequencing data and roughly 80 million unique TCR sequences made up an early release that covered approximately 700 HLA-typed donors. To study patterns of TCR occurrence, a later analysis re-analyzed previously published TCR beta repertoires from 650 to 750 donors and added high-resolution HLA genotyping. A separate validation cohort of about 110 different subjects was used in addition to the roughly 720-subject first cohort. HLA typing included class I and class II loci at four-digit resolution. In a later genetic analysis, genome-wide SNP genotypes for about three fifths of the roughly 670 donors were used, and that subset was treated as a discovery cohort. The study was designed to test whether signatures of past pathogen exposure could be identified by cataloging public T cell receptors. Five DR-DQ haplotypes were handled as single units for association and clustering because linkage in the cohort was strong. Of the roughly 400 genotyped donors, roughly 80% fell in the genetic ancestry cluster associated with self-reported Caucasian donors. Every repertoire in the discovery cohort had been generated on one and the same sequencing platform. Study-wide findings and limitations: In both the original and validation cohorts, the classifier was reported to diagnose cytomegalovirus status with high specificity and sensitivity. Because the 87-base-pair reads could not distinguish some IMGT-functional V segments, including TRBV6-2 and TRBV6-3, those segments were excluded. In an earlier analysis of 500 to 650 of the donors, most TCR beta V segments appeared in productive rearrangements about 90% or about 30% of the time, broadly matching IMGT annotations. The authors suggested that the approach could potentially be generalized to other disease states and immunological phenotypes. A later genetic analysis associated a missense DCLRE1C variant with V-gene and J-gene trimming of TCR beta chains, and an independent cohort replicated the association. A cluster of highly shared sequence variants was judged likely to be a technical artifact of the sequencing pipeline. In a later genetic analysis, fewer N-insertions in productive TCRs were reported among donors in an Asian-associated ancestry cluster than the roughly 640-donor mean. Because counts were too low, about 17 rarely observed V segments, including chromosome 9 orphons, were excluded from the earlier analysis of several hundred of the donors. Specific HLA alleles were associated with 15,000 to 20,000 TCR beta sequences at a false discovery rate of 0.05 in a later analysis. This cohort had only TCR beta chains sequenced, and the lack of alpha or paired-chain data limited which features could be detected. In vitro tests confirmed that three of the cytomegalovirus-associated TCR beta chains recognize cytomegalovirus antigens. Most CMV-associated TCR beta chains appeared to be HLA-restricted in a later analysis, and the HLA associations seemed to be driven largely by CMV exposure. Presence/absence analyses assumed roughly uniform sequencing depth across donors, an assumption that may not hold. A further reported finding was that TCR beta sequences accurately predicted the HLA-A and HLA-B alleles for most subjects in the first cohort. Because some donors lacked HLA typing at each locus, the association tests relied only on the typed subset. In a later analysis, the rate of TCR association differed among HLA loci, with DRB1 alleles having the most associated TCRs and HLA-C alleles having the fewest. Several of the top co-occurrence clusters appeared to be linked to parvovirus B19, influenza, CMV and Epstein-Barr virus, according to a later analysis. Most TCR sequences were seen in very few donors, while some public TCRs were found in many individuals. CMV serostatus was the only immune exposure information available for the cohort. Linkage disequilibrium might explain the correlated functional status among segregating V segments, but an unknown experimental factor could not be excluded. When HLA alleles, especially DR and DQ, strongly co-occurred, TCR associations were difficult to assign to individual alleles. Compared with equally common non-associated chains, HLA-associated TCR beta chains in a later analysis were more clonally expanded and had lower generation probabilities. The study gave a list of 150 to 200 TCR beta chains associated with cytomegalovirus.

CDR3 length: 14 amino acids, cysteine to phenylalanine. Only the CDR3 DNA stays, 42 bases, in frame from base 1. V drops 6 bases and J drops 4 bases, leaving 14 bases in between. The germline V gene specifies SNHLY as CDR1 and FYNNEI as CDR2. The library was obtained by the immunoSEQ multiplex PCR assay. The multiplex PCR relied on a mix of 60 forward primers for TCR Vbeta segments and 13 reverse primers for TCR Jbeta segments. The CDR3 region of rearranged TCR beta genes was amplified from genomic DNA by a multiplex PCR assay. The Illumina HiSeq System was used to sequence the amplified TCR beta libraries as 87-base-pair reads. Per the authors' processing: A later analysis tallied 70 million to 100 million unique TCR beta chains across the 666 repertoires, and about 12 million of those chains were shared by two or more donors. A nearest-neighbor algorithm error-corrected the raw reads and collapsed the reads into unique sequences, merging closely related sequences to remove PCR and sequencing errors. V, D and J gene segments were assigned by aligning CDR3 sequences to IMGT reference sequences. For a sequence to be retained, a match of at least six nucleotides to both a V gene segment and a J gene segment was required. Rearrangements were classified as productive when the CDR3 lacked stop codons and remained in frame with V and J, and all other rearrangements were classified as non-productive. CDR3 was defined according to IMGT convention as the region running from the second conserved V-encoded cysteine to the conserved J-encoded phenylalanine. The earlier analysis of about 610 of the donors excluded any sequence lacking an unambiguous match to a single V gene segment. In an earlier analysis of some 590 of the donors, V segments were called functional above 56.7% productive rearrangements and were called segregating when the between-donor standard deviation exceeded 5%. A statistical classification framework was built to diagnose cytomegalovirus status from the catalog of TCR beta chain sequences. In a later analysis, TCR nucleotide sequences were compared against IMGT/GENE-DB human TR gene sequences so that V and J genes could be assigned. Using the TCRdist pipeline, a later analysis assigned CDR3 sequences along with most-parsimonious VDJ recombination scenarios. A later analysis defined each TCR beta chain by its CDR3 amino acid sequence plus V-gene family, and excluded reads lacking a unique V-gene family. As a way to deal with suspected cross-contamination and a sequencing artifact, a later analysis dropped 450 to 700 nucleotide sequences that were highly shared and had low generation probability. A later analysis calculated a clonal expansion index for each public chain from normalized within-repertoire ranks of inferred template counts. In a later analysis, generation probabilities were computed using a VDJ recombination model fitted to out-of-frame rearrangements, and the results were checked against IGoR. In a later analysis, hypergeometric tests were used to score TCR-TCR, TCR-HLA and TCR-CMV co-occurrence, with a repertoire-size bias correction applied to TCR pairs. False discovery rates were estimated in a later analysis by permuting HLA or CMV assignments 20 times. A later analysis grouped co-occurring TCRs with DBSCAN, adding TCRdist sequence similarity when clustering within HLA-allele-positive subsets. For co-occurrence clustering, repertoires with fewer than 30,000 or more than 120,000 public chains were excluded, along with roughly 5 repertoires with anomalous nucleotide sharing. TCRdb stores this immuneACCESS table with in-frame sequences only. Part of the clones is absent; in the studies checked, under half of the shortfall reflects unresolved V genes, and no reason is known for the rest. That table supplies the V and J calls and clone size; D and trimming were determined from the DNA. This sample holds about 140,000 clones; more than 70% were observed only once. The ten top clones hold over 3% of the sample.

The cohort was made up of roughly 670 healthy bone marrow donors. Cohort members were all nominally healthy when sampled, although unrecorded immune exposures were likely present. The donor tested CMV seronegative and was one of the 352 seronegative cohort members. A peripheral blood sample was provided by each donor, and peripheral blood mononuclear cells were used for TCR beta sequencing. The Qiagen DNeasy Blood Extraction Kit was used to extract genomic DNA from the blood cell samples. The V and J genes are TRBV2 and TRBJ2-3; a weak D assignment points to TRBD1 (6 bases agree). The sequenced sample consisted of PBMCs. The receptor's source is a man aged 35-49 years in good health and CMV-seronegative. The CDR3 region has the sequence CASRSRGSADTQYF. The DNA sequence is given as TGTGCCAGCAGATCCAGGGGAAGCGCAGATACGCAGTATTTT.